A selection of T cell receptor beta chains follows, all from one sample in a study of OX40 agonist ivuxolimab in advanced cancers. The assay was immunoSEQ multiplex PCR, and TCRdb's table has in-frame clones only and misses some. The sample lists roughly 43,000 clones, roughly 88% seen once, with roughly 54% in the top ten. The sequenced sample was CD4+ or CD8+ T cells sorted from blood, obtained in a trial of the OX40 agonist ivuxolimab. The receptors originated from an adult with an advanced solid tumor such as melanoma, head and neck, liver or kidney cancer. Each CDR3 is given with its conserved first and last residue. Each record gives: CDR3 protein, CDR3 DNA, clone size, V gene, D gene, J gene. D genes are given only for firm matches. For some rows the clone size is stated as once, few or many, or as a class when expanded; others skip it.

CDR3: CASSYPGYKDEQFF
DNA: TGTGCCAGCAGCTACCCGGGATACAAGGATGAGCAGTTCTTC
size: .
V: TRBV28
D: .
J: TRBJ2-1

CDR3: CASSYAAVTYEQYF
DNA: TGTGCCAGCAGTTACGCCGCGGTGACCTACGAGCAGTACTTC
size: .
V: TRBV6-5
D: .
J: TRBJ2-7

CDR3: CASRFGQAPGYEQYF
DNA: TGTGCCAGCAGGTTCGGACAGGCCCCCGGGTACGAGCAGTACTTC
size: .
V: TRBV6-5
D: TRBD1
J: TRBJ2-7

CDR3: CASSVFGGNEKLFF
DNA: TGTGCCAGCAGTGTTTTCGGTGGGAATGAAAAACTGTTTTTT
size: .
V: TRBV6-1
D: .
J: TRBJ1-4

CDR3: CASSLGDTASEKLFF
DNA: TGTGCCAGCAGCTTGGGGGACACCGCCAGTGAAAAACTGTTTTTT
size: .
V: TRBV7-9
D: .
J: TRBJ1-4

CDR3: CASSFYTSGELFF
DNA: TGTGCCAGCAGCTTCTACACGAGCGGGGAGCTGTTTTTT
size: .
V: TRBV9
D: .
J: TRBJ2-2

CDR3: CAWGLANQETQYF
DNA: TGTGCCTGGGGGCTAGCGAATCAAGAGACCCAGTACTTC
size: .
V: TRBV30
D: .
J: TRBJ2-5

CDR3: CASSLAIFTDTQYF
DNA: TGTGCCAGCAGCTTAGCGATCTTCACAGATACGCAGTATTTT
size: .
V: TRBV7-9
D: .
J: TRBJ2-3

CDR3: CASSQDTGVTNEKLFF
DNA: TGCGCCAGCAGCCAAGATACGGGGGTAACTAATGAAAAACTGTTTTTT
size: .
V: TRBV4-3
D: .
J: TRBJ1-4

CDR3: CASSPGGYEQYF
DNA: TGTGCCAGCTCCCCCGGCGGATACGAGCAGTACTTC
size: .
V: TRBV7-9
D: .
J: TRBJ2-7

CDR3: CASSVEGLAGVTDTQYF
DNA: TGTGCCAGCAGCGTAGAGGGACTAGCGGGGGTAACAGATACGCAGTATTTT
size: .
V: TRBV9
D: TRBD2
J: TRBJ2-3

CDR3: CASSIGTYNEQFF
DNA: TGTGCCAGTAGTATCGGAACCTACAATGAGCAGTTCTTC
size: .
V: TRBV19
D: .
J: TRBJ2-1

CDR3: CASSVAGNYEQYF
DNA: TGTGCCAGCAGCGTAGCGGGAAATTACGAGCAGTACTTC
size: .
V: TRBV9
D: .
J: TRBJ2-7

CDR3: CASSSRDSRETQYF
DNA: TGTGCCAGCAGCTCTCGGGACAGCCGGGAGACCCAGTACTTC
size: .
V: TRBV5-4
D: TRBD1
J: TRBJ2-5

CDR3: CASSYSRTGGYEQYF
DNA: TGTGCCAGCAGTTACTCCAGGACAGGGGGCTACGAGCAGTACTTC
size: .
V: TRBV6-5
D: TRBD1
J: TRBJ2-7

CDR3: CAWSSGRLEQYF
DNA: TGTGCCTGGTCTAGCGGGAGATTGGAGCAGTACTTC
size: .
V: TRBV30
D: TRBD2
J: TRBJ2-7

CDR3: CASTQGGGEETQYF
DNA: TGTGCCAGCACCCAGGGCGGTGGGGAAGAGACCCAGTACTTC
size: .
V: TRBV6-5
D: .
J: TRBJ2-5

CDR3: CASSSLSTYEQYF
DNA: TGTGCCAGCAGCTCTCTTTCTACCTACGAGCAGTACTTC
size: .
V: TRBV11-3
D: .
J: TRBJ2-7

CDR3: CASSLADTELQETQYF
DNA: TGTGCCAGCAGCTTGGCCGATACGGAACTTCAAGAGACCCAGTACTTC
size: .
V: TRBV5-6
D: .
J: TRBJ2-5

CDR3: CASSPRRGGRQGNYGYTF
DNA: TGTGCCAGCAGTCCGAGACGCGGGGGAAGACAGGGGAACTATGGCTACACCTTC
size: .
V: TRBV27
D: TRBD1
J: TRBJ1-2

CDR3: CAIRNSPSQNEQFF
DNA: TGTGCCATCAGGAATAGCCCTTCGCAGAATGAGCAGTTCTTC
size: .
V: TRBV10-3
D: .
J: TRBJ2-1

CDR3: CASSQDVQGRRRTIYF
DNA: TGCGCCAGCAGCCAAGATGTCCAGGGCCGGCGTCGCACCATATATTTT
size: .
V: TRBV4-3
D: .
J: TRBJ1-3

CDR3: CASSQVSSGTDTQYF
DNA: TGTGCCAGCAGCCAAGTTTCTAGCGGTACAGATACGCAGTATTTT
size: .
V: TRBV4-2
D: TRBD2
J: TRBJ2-3

CDR3: CASSLSSGYEQYF
DNA: TGTGCCAGCAGCCTCTCTAGCGGGTACGAGCAGTACTTC
size: .
V: TRBV7-2
D: TRBD2
J: TRBJ2-7

CDR3: CASSYSSAGNQPQHF
DNA: TGTGCCAGCAGTTACTCGAGTGCCGGCAATCAGCCCCAGCATTTT
size: few
V: TRBV6-5
D: .
J: TRBJ1-5

CDR3: CASSFGQRLDTQYF
DNA: TGCGCCAGCAGTTTTGGTCAACGGTTAGATACGCAGTATTTT
size: .
V: TRBV5-1
D: .
J: TRBJ2-3

CDR3: CASSLLDRAYEQYF
DNA: TGTGCCAGCAGCTTACTGGACAGGGCCTACGAGCAGTACTTC
size: .
V: TRBV11-1
D: TRBD1
J: TRBJ2-7

CDR3: CASSLRGQGASSGYTF
DNA: TGTGCCAGCAGCTTAAGGGGACAGGGGGCGTCTTCTGGCTACACCTTC
size: .
V: TRBV7-3
D: TRBD1
J: TRBJ1-2

CDR3: CASSRSDGGGGNTQYF
DNA: TGTGCCAGCAGCCGAAGTGATGGGGGCGGAGGGAATACGCAGTATTTT
size: .
V: TRBV4-2
D: .
J: TRBJ2-3

CDR3: CASSSQGYEQYF
DNA: TGTGCCAGCAGCTCGCAGGGCTACGAGCAGTACTTC
size: .
V: TRBV11-2
D: .
J: TRBJ2-7

CDR3: CASSPTGMGEKLFF
DNA: TGTGCCAGCAGTCCGACAGGGATGGGCGAAAAACTGTTTTTT
size: .
V: TRBV27
D: TRBD1
J: TRBJ1-4

CDR3: CASSQVQGTGELFF
DNA: TGCGCCAGCAGCCAAGTGCAGGGCACCGGGGAGCTGTTTTTT
size: .
V: TRBV4-3
D: .
J: TRBJ2-2

CDR3: CASSLVGDQPQHF
DNA: TGTGCCAGCAGCTTGGTTGGGGATCAGCCCCAGCATTTT
size: .
V: TRBV5-6
D: .
J: TRBJ1-5

CDR3: CASLGQNQETQYF
DNA: TGTGCCAGCCTAGGACAGAATCAAGAGACCCAGTACTTC
size: .
V: TRBV6-5
D: .
J: TRBJ2-5

CDR3: CASSQKRQPLYEQYF
DNA: TGCGCCAGCAGCCAAAAGAGACAACCCCTCTACGAGCAGTACTTC
size: .
V: TRBV4-3
D: .
J: TRBJ2-7

CDR3: CASSPSTGELFF
DNA: TGTGCCAGCAGCCCCTCTACCGGGGAGCTGTTTTTT
size: .
V: TRBV6-1
D: .
J: TRBJ2-2

CDR3: CASSHSGTGNYEQYF
DNA: TGCGCCAGCAGCCATTCCGGGACAGGGAACTACGAGCAGTACTTC
size: .
V: TRBV4-1
D: TRBD1
J: TRBJ2-7

CDR3: CASSPSAREQYF
DNA: TGTGCCAGCAGCCCTAGCGCCCGCGAGCAGTACTTC
size: .
V: TRBV7-9
D: .
J: TRBJ2-7

CDR3: CASSSRLAGGPGLGELFF
DNA: TGTGCCAGCAGCTCTCGTTTAGCGGGAGGGCCGGGATTGGGGGAGCTGTTTTTT
size: .
V: TRBV9
D: TRBD2
J: TRBJ2-2

CDR3: CASRELLGGEQFF
DNA: TGTGCCAGCAGAGAGCTTCTAGGGGGTGAGCAGTTCTTC
size: .
V: TRBV6-5
D: .
J: TRBJ2-1

CDR3: CASQEGGRSEQYF
DNA: TGTGCCAGCCAGGAGGGGGGTAGGAGCGAGCAGTACTTC
size: .
V: TRBV6-6
D: .
J: TRBJ2-7

CDR3: CASSRQGNTDTQYF
DNA: TGTGCCAGCTCACGACAGGGAAACACAGATACGCAGTATTTT
size: .
V: TRBV18
D: TRBD1
J: TRBJ2-3

CDR3: CSVPEDGLRGRAFF
DNA: TGCAGCGTTCCCGAGGACGGGCTCAGAGGCCGGGCTTTCTTT
size: .
V: TRBV29-1
D: .
J: TRBJ1-1

CDR3: CASSLEFVPGMSNQPQHF
DNA: TGTGCCAGCAGCTTAGAATTTGTCCCGGGGATGAGCAATCAGCCCCAGCATTTT
size: .
V: TRBV7-9
D: .
J: TRBJ1-5

CDR3: CASSERRVLAKNIQYF
DNA: TGTGCCAGCAGTGAAAGACGGGTACTAGCCAAAAACATTCAGTACTTC
size: .
V: TRBV2
D: .
J: TRBJ2-4

CDR3: CASRQALAGVTDTQYF
DNA: TGCGCCAGCAGACAAGCACTAGCGGGAGTCACAGATACGCAGTATTTT
size: .
V: TRBV5-1
D: TRBD2
J: TRBJ2-3

CDR3: CAASVGGRSYEQYF
DNA: TGTGCCGCCAGTGTGGGGGGTCGGTCCTACGAGCAGTACTTC
size: .
V: TRBV6-1
D: .
J: TRBJ2-7

CDR3: CASSLAGGAGGSTDTQYF
DNA: TGTGCCAGCAGCTTGGCCGGTGGAGCGGGAGGGAGCACAGATACGCAGTATTTT
size: .
V: TRBV5-4
D: TRBD2
J: TRBJ2-3

CDR3: CASSIGQGANGYTF
DNA: TGTGCCAGTAGTATAGGACAGGGGGCGAATGGCTACACCTTC
size: .
V: TRBV19
D: TRBD1
J: TRBJ1-2

CDR3: CASSRRGTTQKETQYF
DNA: TGCGCCAGCAGCCGCCGAGGGACTACCCAAAAAGAGACCCAGTACTTC
size: .
V: TRBV4-3
D: TRBD2
J: TRBJ2-5

CDR3: CASSPFGDTQYF
DNA: TGTGCCAGCAGCCCGTTCGGAGATACGCAGTATTTT
size: .
V: TRBV7-2
D: .
J: TRBJ2-3

CDR3: CASSEVRRRTGGNPSSETQYF
DNA: TGTGCCAGCAGTGAAGTACGCCGGAGGACAGGGGGTAACCCTAGTTCTGAGACCCAGTACTTC
size: .
V: TRBV6-1
D: TRBD1
J: TRBJ2-5

CDR3: CASHRGDYEQYF
DNA: TGTGCCAGCCACAGGGGAGACTACGAGCAGTACTTC
size: .
V: TRBV7-9
D: TRBD1
J: TRBJ2-7

CDR3: CAISDRDRGTDTQYF
DNA: TGTGCCATCAGCGACCGGGACAGGGGTACAGATACGCAGTATTTT
size: .
V: TRBV10-3
D: TRBD1
J: TRBJ2-3

CDR3: CAIRTGTGANEKLFF
DNA: TGTGCCATCAGGACCGGGACAGGCGCTAATGAAAAACTGTTTTTT
size: .
V: TRBV10-3
D: TRBD1
J: TRBJ1-4

CDR3: CASSVAGEWPYNEQFF
DNA: TGTGCCAGCAGCGTAGCGGGAGAGTGGCCCTACAATGAGCAGTTCTTC
size: .
V: TRBV9
D: .
J: TRBJ2-1

CDR3: CASSWGPGGEQYF
DNA: TGTGCCAGCAGTTGGGGCCCAGGGGGCGAGCAGTACTTC
size: once
V: TRBV6-5
D: TRBD1
J: TRBJ2-7

CDR3: CAIRGTGPNSNYGYTF
DNA: TGTGCCATCAGGGGGACAGGGCCTAATTCAAACTATGGCTACACCTTC
size: .
V: TRBV10-3
D: TRBD1
J: TRBJ1-2